This is a list of T cell receptor beta chains from one sample in a study of shared clonotypes between healthy human individuals. Sequencing was performed with immunoSEQ multiplex PCR; in TCRdb, only in-frame clones are kept and a portion is missing. The table shows roughly 2.2 million clones, with more than 85% occurring only once. The sample consisted of naive CD4+ T cells from PBMCs. These receptors originate from a man aged 18 to 30 in good health. Some clones in this sample may be carry-over from other donors' samples. Each CDR3 is given with its conserved first and last residue. A D gene is named only where the DNA matches it firmly. Where a row states a size, it is once, few, many or the class of an expanded clone; other rows omit it.

abundance | j_gene | d_gene | v_gene | CDR3aa | CDR3nt
NA | TRBJ2-2 | NA | TRBV4-1 | CASSQWVKGGELFF | TGCGCCAGCAGCCAATGGGTTAAGGGCGGGGAGCTGTTTTTT
NA | TRBJ1-2 | TRBD1 | TRBV4-1 | CASSHSRGQNYGYTF | TGCGCCAGCAGCCATTCCAGGGGGCAGAACTATGGCTACACCTTC
NA | TRBJ2-2 | NA | TRBV7-2 | CASSFRANTGELFF | TGTGCCAGCAGCTTCCGGGCGAACACCGGGGAGCTGTTTTTT
few | TRBJ1-2 | NA | TRBV10-1 | CASSELGSYGYTF | TGCGCCAGCAGTGAGTTGGGCAGCTATGGCTACACCTTC
NA | TRBJ1-2 | NA | TRBV6-5 | CASRTPGTNYGYTF | TGTGCCAGCAGAACCCCCGGGACCAACTATGGCTACACCTTC
NA | TRBJ2-7 | NA | TRBV28 | CAARDGYEQYF | TGTGCCGCACGGGATGGATACGAGCAGTACTTC
NA | TRBJ2-1 | NA | TRBV4-1 | CASSPLGRKEQFF | TGCGCCAGCAGCCCCCTGGGCAGGAAGGAGCAGTTCTTC
NA | TRBJ1-1 | NA | TRBV28 | CASSLWGSWDTEAFF | TGTGCCAGCAGTTTATGGGGATCCTGGGACACTGAAGCTTTCTTT
few | TRBJ1-1 | NA | TRBV28 | CASLTVNTEAFF | TGTGCCAGCCTGACGGTGAACACTGAAGCTTTCTTT
few | TRBJ1-1 | NA | TRBV28 | CASSLLNPNTEAFF | TGTGCCAGCAGTTTACTCAACCCGAACACTGAAGCTTTCTTT
once | TRBJ2-2 | NA | TRBV9 | CASSSRPSRGPGELFF | TGTGCCAGCAGCTCGAGACCTAGCCGGGGTCCGGGGGAGCTGTTTTTT
NA | TRBJ2-7 | TRBD2 | TRBV7-8 | CASSSLEGGEQYF | TGTGCCAGCAGCTCCCTGGAGGGAGGGGAGCAGTACTTC
NA | TRBJ2-4 | NA | TRBV9 | CASSEHGDWPKNIQYF | TGTGCCAGCAGCGAGCACGGGGACTGGCCAAAAAACATTCAGTACTTC
NA | TRBJ1-1 | NA | TRBV18 | CASSPGMNTEAFF | TGTGCCAGCTCACCCGGGATGAACACTGAAGCTTTCTTT
NA | TRBJ2-2 | TRBD1 | TRBV7-9 | CASSAQGTGELFF | TGTGCCAGCAGCGCACAGGGGACCGGGGAGCTGTTTTTT
NA | TRBJ2-1 | TRBD2 | TRBV2 | CASGKYLAGGDNEQFF | TGTGCCAGCGGAAAATACTTAGCGGGAGGGGACAATGAGCAGTTCTTC
NA | TRBJ2-7 | TRBD1 | TRBV9 | CASNPGQGAYEQYF | TGTGCCAGCAACCCGGGACAGGGGGCATACGAGCAGTACTTC
once | TRBJ2-7 | NA | TRBV6-5 | CASRRDLTGEEQYF | TGTGCCAGCAGGCGGGACCTAACGGGTGAGGAGCAGTACTTC
once | TRBJ2-5 | TRBD1 | TRBV18 | CASSPQTGGQETQYF | TGTGCCAGCTCACCCCAAACAGGGGGACAAGAGACCCAGTACTTC
NA | TRBJ1-2 | NA | TRBV4-2 | CASSLMQEFLLGGYTF | TGTGCCAGCAGCCTCATGCAGGAGTTCCTCCTAGGCGGCTACACCTTC
NA | TRBJ2-3 | NA | TRBV9 | CASSEGNTDTQYF | TGTGCCAGCAGCGAGGGAAACACAGATACGCAGTATTTT
NA | TRBJ2-7 | NA | TRBV28 | CASSLLKQYF | TGTGCCAGCAGTTTGCTTAAGCAGTACTTC
NA | TRBJ2-7 | NA | TRBV14 | CASSQGRLLRFYEQYF | TGTGCCAGCAGCCAAGGGCGACTACTCCGATTCTACGAGCAGTACTTC
NA | TRBJ1-3 | NA | TRBV30 | CAWSVKRSSGNTIYF | TGTGCCTGGAGTGTAAAAAGGAGCTCTGGAAACACCATATATTTT
NA | TRBJ2-3 | NA | TRBV18 | CASSYTGPDTQYF | TGTGCCAGCTCATATACCGGACCCGATACGCAGTATTTT
NA | TRBJ2-7 | TRBD2 | TRBV15 | CATSSVGGRAYEQYF | TGTGCCACCAGCAGTGTCGGCGGGAGGGCCTACGAGCAGTACTTC
NA | TRBJ2-7 | NA | TRBV2 | CASSEQGMSYEQYF | TGTGCCAGCAGTGAACAGGGGATGTCCTACGAGCAGTACTTC
once | TRBJ1-1 | NA | TRBV5-4 | CASSLGGAYNTEAFF | TGTGCCAGCAGCTTGGGGGGGGCTTACAACACTGAAGCTTTCTTT
NA | TRBJ2-2 | NA | TRBV7-2 | CASSLLGGPKVGGELFF | TGTGCCAGCAGCTTATTGGGGGGCCCTAAGGTTGGCGGGGAGCTGTTTTTT
NA | TRBJ1-1 | NA | TRBV7-9 | CASSLQGLNTEAFF | TGTGCCAGCAGCTTACAGGGATTGAACACTGAAGCTTTCTTT